What follows is one TCR beta chain and its context. This clonotype was counted many times. Which antigen it targets is not known. The sample holds no much larger clone one base away, and base qualities are not on file. Hyperthyroidism patients were newly diagnosed, with disease duration under 2 months, and aged 18 to 65 years. Patients with uncontrolled infections, other autoimmune diseases, pregnancy or lactation were excluded. Diagnoses were based on clinical symptoms, serum thyroxine and TRAb, thyroid ultrasound and orbital computed tomography. Blood from progressor patients was collected at the time of first diagnosis with hyperthyroidism, before any ophthalmopathy symptoms had appeared. PBMCs were separated from about 10 ml of fresh peripheral blood using Ficoll-Paque density gradient centrifugation. Progressor patients were first diagnosed with Graves' hyperthyroidism and then developed ophthalmopathy during follow-up. Trizol reagent was used to extract total RNA, and RNA quality was then checked on an Agilent 2100 Bioanalyzer.

This sample is part of a study of T cells in Graves' hyperthyroidism and ophthalmopathy (dated by TCRdb to between 2018 and 2021). With respect to the entire study: Peripheral blood was sampled at the time of initial diagnosis, prior to any treatment. To identify TCR V-J signatures that set the groups apart, the researchers used a discovery cohort of roughly 100 patients, made up of fewer than 50 with Graves' ophthalmopathy and 57 with stable Graves' hyperthyroidism. The study also compared thyroid tissue and blood T-cell repertoires from about six Graves' hyperthyroidism patients. For training and testing, the roughly 100 patients in the discovery cohort were randomly divided in a 7:3 ratio. The paper describes TCR Vbeta CDR3 sequencing of more than 120 peripheral blood samples, made up of under 50 ophthalmopathy patients, roughly 72 hyperthyroidism patients and roughly 17 progressor patients. An independent validation cohort of fewer than 20 hyperthyroidism patients and about 15 patients who later progressed to ophthalmopathy tested prospective prediction of ophthalmopathy. After sampling, hyperthyroidism patients received methimazole starting at 30 mg daily, and ophthalmopathy patients received high-dose intravenous methylprednisolone.

Taken from the germline V gene (reference sequence), the CDR1 and CDR2 loops are DFQATT and SNEGSKA. V ends up 1 base short and J 4 bases short, with an unmatched junction base count of 10. The cysteine opens and the phenylalanine closes a CDR3 of 16 amino acids. Here the CDR3 DNA is all that survives: 48 bases in frame from base 1. The TCR beta CDR3 regions were amplified from RNA transcripts. A first-round RT-PCR of the TCR CDR3 used the HTBI primer set with the Qiagen OneStep RT-PCR kit. A second multiplex PCR round built the libraries, followed by size selection and purification. Sequencing of the libraries was done on an Illumina HiSeq2000 using paired-end 100 bp reads. For the original study's pipeline: SOAPnuke was used to process the raw data, with reads discarded if the reads contained adapters or uncalled bases, had a mean Phred below 15, or lacked an exact constant-primer or identifier match. High-quality paired reads were merged with COPE v1.2.5, and unique nucleotide sequences were defined as clonotypes. MiTCR v1.1 was used to align the clonotypes against IMGT TRBV, TRBD and TRBJ reference segments. Only V-J combinations with frequency above 0.0001, covering roughly 99% of repertoires, were analysed. A TCS score was defined as the ratio between F50 (clonal expansion) and ExV (chaos), using BLOSUM62-based TCRdist between CDR3 peptides within each V-J. Welch's t-statistics and random forest reduced 450 to 600 V-J features to roughly 13, which were used in a naive Bayes classifier (R e1071). TCRdb ran its own pipeline on the public reads, namely fastp trimming at Q25 and MiXCR clone calling, and kept in-frame beta chains. Every distinct CDR3 protein forms one entry, paired with its most common genes and DNA. The V and J calls and clone size come from TCRdb's table, not from the authors' own analysis. The sample includes 280,000 or so distinct CDR3 sequences, with 25% to 30% observed a single time. The ten largest clones take up approximately 30% of the sample.

The full study reports these points: In validation, the model predicted progression to ophthalmopathy a median of roughly 6.2 months before onset, with approximately 70% sensitivity and more than 72% specificity. Most expanded thyroid clonotypes (frequency above 0.001) were also detected in blood, suggesting blood repertoires may reflect thyroid immune responses. Sample size was not statistically predetermined, and blinding of investigators to group allocation was not performed. Ophthalmopathy was separated from stable hyperthyroidism by a 13 V-J signature model, with 87.88% sensitivity and about 81% specificity obtained in cross-validation and 80%/75% obtained in testing.

Sequencing input: blood. This TCR came from a man aged 40-55 years with Graves' hyperthyroidism that later progressed to Graves' ophthalmopathy. The rearranged chain carries TRBV20-1 and TRBJ2-7; TRBD2 lines up with 10 middle nucleotides. Read as DNA, the sequence is TGCAGTGCTAGAGTCCCTAGCGGGAGACCGGCGTACGAGCAGTACTTC. Its protein product is CSARVPSGRPAYEQYF.